This entry lists 3 T cell receptor beta chains sequenced from one sample in a study of blood T cell repertoires in COVID-19. Some clones are missing from TCRdb's copy, which holds only in-frame ones; the method was immunoSEQ multiplex PCR. Of roughly 46,000 clones in the sample, roughly four fifths were seen once. The sequencing sample was made of peripheral blood. Source of these receptors: a man aged 55 to 70 with acute or convalescent COVID-19.

The chain carries TRBV19 and TRBJ1-2; 7 positions agree with TRBD1. The length of the CDR3 is 17 residues. CDR1 is LNHDA, CDR2 SQIVND, per germline (reference sequence). V gave up 1 base and J gave up 5 bases; unmatched junction bases: 13. The CDR3 spells CASSIAFRSRTGYGYTF. CDR3 DNA sequence: TGTGCCAGTAGTATAGCGTTCAGATCCCGGACAGGTTATGGCTACACCTTC.

This clone was found once. The chain combines TRBV15 with TRBJ1-2, with TRBD1 matching 8 bases. Germline trimming cut 8 bases from V and 4 bases from J; bases unmatched to any gene: 12. The CDR3 runs 15 residues. Germline assignment: CDR1 LNHNV and CDR2 YYDKDF (reference sequence). CDR3 loop: CATRPGTGFIYGYTF. The CDR3 DNA follows: TGTGCCACCCGGCCCGGGACAGGCTTTATCTATGGCTACACCTTC.

This clone has just one count. The chain employs TRBV30 and TRBJ1-4, with 7 bases identical to TRBD1. From germline, CDR1 is GTSNPN and CDR2 SVGIG (reference sequence). The CDR3 totals 14 residues. With V trimmed by 2 bases and J by 7 bases, 7 bases remained unmatched. CDR3 amino acids: CAWSSGGGSEKLFF. The CDR3 DNA sequence: TGTGCCTGGAGTTCAGGGGGAGGAAGTGAAAAACTGTTTTTT.